These 2 T cell receptor beta chains originate from one sample sequenced in a study of response to subunit inactivated influenza vaccine. In TCRdb, the RT-PCR reads were re-called with MiXCR into one record per CDR3 protein. The sample carries around 600,000 distinct CDR3 sequences, about 11% recorded once. This same sample was also taken into another study, of T cells expressing NK-cell markers. That paper states: Synthesis of TCR beta cDNA relied on 5'RACE template switching carrying UMIs.

This material consisted of PBMCs from blood, taken on the day of vaccination. Source of these receptors: a man aged 45-60 years who received an inactivated influenza vaccine.

The CDR3 DNA follows: TGTGCCAGCAGCTTAGCCCCGTCGAGGGGGGCCTACGAGCAGTACTTC. Protein product: CASSLAPSRGAYEQYF. The chain links TRBV7-2 to TRBJ2-7; D may be TRBD1 or TRBD2 (6 bases each). The germline V gene has CDR1 SGHTA and CDR2 FQGNSA. The germline V and J ends were trimmed by 0 bases and 2 bases, with 14 bases remaining between them. CDR3 length: 16 amino acids.

This clonotype occurred a few times. The chain recombines TRBV4-3 with TRBJ2-3; TRBD2 matches 13 bases. The CDR3 totals 17 residues. The germline CDR1 and CDR2 sequences are LGHNA and YSLEER. The J segment lost 2 bases and the V segment lost 4 bases, leaving 6 bases of the junction unmatched. The CDR3, as DNA: TGCGCCAGCAGCCGAGGACTAGCGGGAGCTTACACAGATACGCAGTATTTT. Its protein is CASSRGLAGAYTDTQYF.